The 11 T cell receptor beta chains reported below all come from one sample, sequenced in a study of CD8 T cells in Susac syndrome. The RNA, about 0.45 to 1 ug, was put through reverse transcription using random hexamers. Via MiXCR, TCRdb re-called the immunoSEQ multiplex PCR reads, giving one row per CDR3 protein. The sample gives nearly 110,000 distinct CDR3 sequences, roughly 94% of which show up once; around 0.38% is in the top ten. The sequenced material came from CD8+ T cells from PBMCs. These TCRs come from a human donor with Susac syndrome.

This chain connects TRBV7-9 to TRBJ2-2, with D unresolved. V was cut by 5 bases and J by 0 bases, with 13 bases left in between. The CDR3 contains 16 residues. Germline assignment: CDR1 SEHNR and CDR2 FQNEAQ (reference sequence). The CDR3 nucleotides are TGTGCCAGCAGCCCCCGGCCCGCGACGAACACCGGGGAGCTGTTTTTT. Protein product: CASSPRPATNTGELFF.

This rearrangement joins TRBV29-1 to TRBJ1-2; D remains ambiguous. CDR1 SQVTM and CDR2 ANQGSEA come from the germline V gene. Trimming cost V 7 bases and J 8 bases, with 14 bases left between them. The CDR3 runs to 11 residues. CDR3 in amino acids: CSAHWRGGYTF. The CDR3 DNA sequence: TGCAGCGCACATTGGAGAGGCGGCTACACCTTC.

The chain is built from TRBV7-3 and TRBJ2-3, with D perhaps matching TRBD2 (7 bases). V shed 0 bases and J shed 2 bases, with 12 bases lying between them. Germline V gene lookup returns CDR1 SGHTA and CDR2 FQGTGA. This CDR3 is built from 16 residues. CDR3 coding DNA: TGTGCCAGCAGCTTAACGTTAGGGGGGGCCACAGATACGCAGTATTTT. Translated: CASSLTLGGATDTQYF.

The chain has TRBV24-1 and TRBJ2-5, with 13 bases aligning to TRBD2. Trimming took 2 bases from V and 4 from J; bases not matched to a gene: 6. Germline lookup yields CDR1 KGHDR and CDR2 SFDVKD. CDR3 length equals 17 residues. Here the CDR3 reads CATSDSRLAGGVETQYF. The DNA of the CDR3 is TGTGCCACCAGTGATTCCCGACTAGCGGGGGGAGTAGAGACCCAGTACTTC.

The chain has TRBV12-3 or TRBV12-4 and TRBJ2-3; 7 bases are shared with TRBD2. J gave up 2 bases and V 2 bases, and 4 bases lay outside the gene matches. CDR3 size: 15 residues. CDR3 sequence: CASSLSSGVTDTQYF. As DNA, the CDR3 is TGTGCCAGCAGTTTAAGCAGCGGGGTCACAGATACGCAGTATTTT.

The chain recombines TRBV9 with TRBJ2-1; the match to TRBD2 covers 8 bases. CDR3 length: 16 residues. Unmatched junction bases numbered 6, after V lost 2 bases and J lost 2 bases. Germline CDR1 reads SGDLS; CDR2 reads YYNGEE. The CDR3 is CASSVNSGGTYNEQFF. The CDR3 DNA follows: TGTGCCAGCAGCGTCAACTCGGGGGGGACCTACAATGAGCAGTTCTTC.

The CDR3 is CSADEGRRYGYTF. The CDR3 DNA is TGCAGCGCCGACGAGGGACGACGCTATGGCTACACCTTC. The rearrangement joins TRBV29-1 to TRBJ1-2; the D gene is possibly TRBD1 (5 bases). This CDR3 has 13 residues. The germline V and J ends were trimmed by 7 bases and 4 bases, with 16 bases remaining between them. Germline V gene sequence: CDR1 SQVTM, CDR2 ANQGSEA.

This chain connects TRBV13 to TRBJ2-7; the match to TRBD1 covers 9 bases. The CDR3 covers 15 residues. V was clipped by 5 bases and J by 2 bases; unmatched bases: 7. Germline CDR1 reads PRHDT; CDR2 reads FYEKMQ (reference sequence). The CDR3: CASSPEGTGPYEQYF. In DNA, the CDR3 is TGTGCCAGCAGCCCAGAGGGGACAGGGCCCTACGAGCAGTACTTC. The entire variable domain, with the rest obtained from reference TRBV13 and TRBJ2-7, is as follows: AAGVIQSPRHLIKEKRETATLKCYPIPRHDTVYWYQQGPGQDPQFLISFYEKMQSDKGSIPDRFSAQQFSDYHSELNMSSLELGDSALYFCASSPEGTGPYEQYFGPGTRLTVT.

The chain recombines TRBV6-5 with TRBJ2-1, with D hard to call. The V gene lost 4 bases and the J gene lost 7 bases, with 11 bases spanning the gap. CDR1 is MNHEY, CDR2 SVGAGI, per germline. This CDR3 region has 13 residues. CDR3 in amino acids: CASSWQARNEQFF. The CDR3 bases are TGTGCCAGCAGTTGGCAGGCCAGGAATGAGCAGTTCTTC.

This sequence joins TRBV6-4 and TRBJ2-2, with no clear D. The CDR3 totals 13 residues. Trimming cost V 5 bases and J 3 bases, with 7 bases left between them. Per the germline V gene, CDR1 is MRHNA and CDR2 is SNTAGT. The CDR3 region is CASSFGDTGELFF. In DNA, the CDR3 is TGTGCCAGCAGTTTTGGGGACACCGGGGAGCTGTTTTTT.

The V gene is TRBV9, the J gene TRBJ1-4; D may be TRBD1 (5 bases). Trimming removed 2 bases from V and 0 bases from J, with 8 bases in between. Germline values: CDR1 SGDLS, CDR2 YYNGEE. The CDR3 extends over 15 amino acids. The CDR3: CASSVGGATNEKLFF. The CDR3 DNA sequence: TGTGCCAGCAGCGTTGGGGGTGCAACTAATGAAAAACTGTTTTTT.